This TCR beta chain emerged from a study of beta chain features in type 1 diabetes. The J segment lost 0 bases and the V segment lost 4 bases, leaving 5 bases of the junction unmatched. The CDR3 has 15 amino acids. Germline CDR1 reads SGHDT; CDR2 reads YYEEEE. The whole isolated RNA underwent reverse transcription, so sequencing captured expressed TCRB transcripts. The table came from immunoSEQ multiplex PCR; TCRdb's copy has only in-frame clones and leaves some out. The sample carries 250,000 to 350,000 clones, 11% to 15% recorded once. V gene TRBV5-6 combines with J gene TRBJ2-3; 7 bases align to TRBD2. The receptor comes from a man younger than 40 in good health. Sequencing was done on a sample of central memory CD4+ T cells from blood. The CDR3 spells CASSPSGASTDTQYF. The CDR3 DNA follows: TGTGCCAGCAGCCCTAGCGGAGCTAGCACAGATACGCAGTATTTT.